There are many counts of the clone carrying this TCR beta chain. Antigen: not known. This record comes from a study of T-cell reconstitution after alpha-beta-depleted transplantation in children. Study observations and caveats: Reportedly, alpha-beta T cells present about two months post-transplant originated from several hundred expanded clones of graft origin. Newly made T cells mostly supplied T-cell counts and diversity one year after transplant.

Trimming left V 1 base short and J 3 bases short, with 8 bases between. Looked up from germline, CDR1 is SGHRS and CDR2 is YFSETQ. There are 13 residues in the CDR3. Preparation of the TCRbeta library used unique molecular identifiers. Each CDR3 protein gets one entry after TCRdb re-called the PCR reads with MiXCR. This sample has under 850,000 distinct CDR3 sequences, with around 12% found just once. This chain uses TRBV5-1 with TRBJ2-7; no reliable D call. The material sequenced was PBMCs, taken before TCRalphabeta/CD19-depleted stem cell transplant. This TCR was sampled from a girl aged 2-10 years with congenital amegakaryocytic thrombocytopenia, due to receive a stem cell transplant. The CDR3 sequence: CASSLYGYYEQYF. The CDR3, as DNA: TGCGCCAGCAGCTTGTACGGCTACTACGAGCAGTACTTC.